Shown below are 21 T cell receptor beta chains from a single sample sequenced in a study of blood T cell repertoires in COVID-19. Profiled with immunoSEQ multiplex PCR; TCRdb holds only in-frame clones, not every one. This table has approximately 110,000 clones, around 90% appearing once. What was sequenced was peripheral blood. The receptors originated from a man in his fifties with COVID-19, enrolled during active disease.

The rearrangement joins TRBV7-2 to TRBJ1-4, with TRBD1 identical over 7 bases. The CDR3 totals 15 residues. Germline lookup yields CDR1 SGHTA and CDR2 FQGNSA. The V gene end was trimmed by 4 bases and the J gene end by 4 bases; junction bases not matched to a gene: 6. The CDR3 loop is CASSSFGTDNEKLFF. The CDR3 DNA reads TGTGCCAGCAGCTCCTTTGGGACAGATAATGAAAAACTGTTTTTT.

The chain has TRBV11-1 and TRBJ2-2; TRBD2 might be the D (6 bases). Germline V gene sequence: CDR1 SGHAT, CDR2 FQDESV (reference sequence). This CDR3 is built from 15 residues. The V end lost 1 base, the J end lost 3 bases, and 9 bases lay between the germline ends. In nucleotides, the CDR3 is TGTGCCAGCAGCTTAGACGGGAGTTACACCGGGGAGCTGTTTTTT. This translates into CASSLDGSYTGELFF.

This chain uses TRBV4-1 with TRBJ2-7; TRBD1 aligns across 9 bases. With V trimmed by 0 bases and J by 5 bases, 8 bases remained unmatched. The germline V gene has CDR1 MGHRA and CDR2 YSYEKL. The CDR3 loop spans 16 amino acids. In DNA form, the CDR3 reads TGCGCCAGCAGCCAAGATGAGGGGACAGGGAGACACGAGCAGTACTTC. Protein product: CASSQDEGTGRHEQYF.

This clone was detected once. V is TRBV5-1 and J is TRBJ1-2; no definite D call. V was cut by 0 bases and J by 4 bases, with 7 bases left in between. Germline V gives CDR1 SGHRS, CDR2 YFSETQ. The CDR3 has 13 residues. The CDR3 bases are TGCGCCAGCAGCTTGGGTCTAGGCTATGGCTACACCTTC. This encodes CASSLGLGYGYTF.

V gene TRBV11-3 combines with J gene TRBJ2-7, with 9 bases fitting TRBD1. Germline trimming cut 4 bases from V and 5 bases from J; bases unmatched to any gene: 6. The CDR3 consists of 14 residues. Germline CDR1 is SGHNT and CDR2 is YENEEA. The DNA for the CDR3 is TGTGCCAGCAGCTCGGGACAGGGTAACCACGAGCAGTACTTC. Protein sequence: CASSSGQGNHEQYF. The full variable domain, rest sourced from reference TRBV11-3 and TRBJ2-7, is EAGVVQSPRYKIIEKKQPVAFWCNPISGHNTLYWYLQNLGQGPELLIRYENEEAVDDSQLPKDRFSAERLKGVDSTLKIQPAELGDSAVYLCASSSGQGNHEQYFGPGTRLTVT.

The chain couples TRBV28 to TRBJ1-4, with D possibly being TRBD1 (5 bases). The CDR3 totals 13 residues. Trimming removed 8 bases at V and 4 bases at J, with 11 bases between. From germline, CDR1 is MDHEN and CDR2 SYDVKM. CDR3 loop: CASQRGVNEKLFF. The CDR3 region has the DNA TGTGCCAGCCAGCGGGGGGTTAATGAAAAACTGTTTTTT. Full variable domain (remainder filled in from reference TRBV28 and TRBJ1-4): DVKVTQSSRYLVKRTGEKVFLECVQDMDHENMFWYRQDPGLGLRLIYFSYDVKMKEKGDIPEGYSVSREKKERFSLILESASTNQTSMYLCASQRGVNEKLFFGSGTQLSVL.

This chain links TRBV11-2 with TRBJ2-7, with 10 nucleotides matching TRBD2. The CDR3 is made up of 16 amino acids. Germline CDR1 is SGHAT and CDR2 is FQNNGV. V lost 4 bases and J lost 1; bases outside the gene matches: 7. The CDR3 spells CASSYPTSGTSYEQYF. The CDR3 DNA reads TGTGCCAGCAGCTACCCTACTAGCGGGACGTCCTACGAGCAGTACTTC.

This clone has just one count. The gene calls are TRBV30 and TRBJ1-1; 7 nucleotides line up with TRBD1. Germline loops: CDR1 GTSNPN, CDR2 SVGIG (reference sequence). This CDR3 region has 14 residues. The ends lost 0 bases at V and 3 bases at J; junction bases unmatched: 4. The CDR3 loop reads CAWSVKGAHTEAFF. The CDR3 DNA is TGTGCCTGGAGTGTGAAGGGGGCTCACACTGAAGCTTTCTTT.

This sequence joins TRBV5-1 and TRBJ2-3; 10 positions match TRBD2. Germline CDR1 reads SGHRS; CDR2 reads YFSETQ. V shed 2 bases, J shed 6 bases, and the junction held 3 bases outside the gene matches. The CDR3 consists of 14 residues. CDR3 amino acids: CASSFTTSGDTQYF. CDR3 DNA: TGCGCCAGCAGCTTTACGACTAGCGGGGATACGCAGTATTTT.

This sequence joins TRBV5-1 and TRBJ2-5; D may be TRBD1 (5 bases). The V gene lost 0 bases and the J gene lost 4 bases, with 10 bases spanning the gap. This CDR3 region has 14 residues. Germline V gives CDR1 SGHRS, CDR2 YFSETQ. The CDR3 nucleotides are TGCGCCAGCAGCTTGGGGTTGGGGCCAGAGACCCAGTACTTC. Its translation: CASSLGLGPETQYF.

This chain joins TRBV5-1 and TRBJ2-3; TRBD1 agrees at 7 bases. The CDR3 is made up of 15 amino acids. CDR1 and CDR2 from the germline V gene are SGHRS and YFSETQ. V gave up 1 base and J gave up 2 bases; unmatched junction bases: 4. The CDR3 is CASSLIQGNTDTQYF. The DNA of the CDR3 is TGCGCCAGCAGCTTGATACAGGGGAACACAGATACGCAGTATTTT.

This clone was detected once. The gene calls are TRBV5-1 and TRBJ1-1; 8 bases align to TRBD1. The CDR3 consists of 14 residues. Germline V CDR1 and CDR2: SGHRS, YFSETQ. Trimming took 4 bases from V and 4 from J; bases not matched to a gene: 6. The CDR3 protein is CASSASTGATEAFF. The DNA for the CDR3 is TGCGCCAGCAGCGCATCGACAGGGGCCACTGAAGCTTTCTTT. Drawing the rest from reference TRBV5-1 and TRBJ1-1, the complete variable domain is KAGVTQTPRYLIKTRGQQVTLSCSPISGHRSVSWYQQTPGQGLQFLFEYFSETQRNKGNFPGRFSGRQFSNSRSEMNVSTLELGDSALYLCASSASTGATEAFFGQGTRLTVV.

The chain recombines TRBV5-1 with TRBJ2-7; 7 bases agree with TRBD2. Germline CDR1 reads SGHRS; CDR2 reads YFSETQ. The length of the CDR3 is 15 residues. The ends lost 4 bases at V and 0 bases at J; junction bases unmatched: 7. The CDR3 DNA sequence: TGCGCCAGCAGCCAGAGCGGGATGGACTCCTACGAGCAGTACTTC. Translated: CASSQSGMDSYEQYF. Combining the CDR3 with reference TRBV5-1 and TRBJ2-7 gives the whole variable domain KAGVTQTPRYLIKTRGQQVTLSCSPISGHRSVSWYQQTPGQGLQFLFEYFSETQRNKGNFPGRFSGRQFSNSRSEMNVSTLELGDSALYLCASSQSGMDSYEQYFGPGTRLTVT.

This clone was counted once. The J gene is TRBJ1-1, the V gene TRBV19; D possibly corresponds to TRBD1 (6 bases). Germline V CDR1 and CDR2: LNHDA, SQIVND (reference sequence). Between the trimmed V and J ends, which lost 5 bases and 0 bases, there was a span of 19 bases. CDR3 length: 17 amino acids. Written as DNA, the CDR3 is TGTGCCAGTAGTGTCCGCCTGACAGGCGTCATGAACACTGAAGCTTTCTTT. It encodes CASSVRLTGVMNTEAFF.

The rearrangement links TRBV28 to TRBJ2-5; a weak D match, TRBD1 (5 bases). CDR1 MDHEN and CDR2 SYDVKM come from the germline V gene. CDR3 size: 15 residues. The V end was cut by 3 bases, the J end by 5 bases, with 16 bases between. The CDR3 loop reads CASSFSQGGSETQYF. The CDR3 DNA is TGTGCCAGCAGTTTCAGCCAGGGCGGTTCCGAGACCCAGTACTTC.

The chain recombines TRBV10-2 with TRBJ1-1; 7 positions match TRBD1. J gave up 4 bases and V 5 bases, and 1 base lay outside the gene matches. Germline loops: CDR1 WSHSY, CDR2 SAAADI. The CDR3 is 12 residues long. CDR3 sequence reads: CASSWTGTEAFF. In DNA, the CDR3 is TGCGCCAGCAGTTGGACAGGCACTGAAGCTTTCTTT.

V and J are TRBV24-1 and TRBJ2-1, with 13 positions matching TRBD2. Looked up from germline, CDR1 is KGHDR and CDR2 is SFDVKD. V was pared by 3 bases and J by 6 bases, with 4 bases of the junction left unmatched. The CDR3 extends over 16 amino acids. As DNA, the CDR3 is TGTGCCACCAGTGATCGGACTAGCGGGAGTCGCAATGAGCAGTTCTTC. Translating gives CATSDRTSGSRNEQFF.

The chain employs TRBV2 and TRBJ2-5; D may be TRBD1 (7 bases). Germline V gene data show CDR1 as SNHLY and CDR2 as FYNNEI. The CDR3 is 15 amino acids. Trimming cost V 6 bases and J 5 bases, with 19 bases left between them. CDR3: CASRAGRGQSETQYF. The CDR3 nucleotides are TGTGCCAGCAGGGCGGGAAGGGGGCAGTCGGAGACCCAGTACTTC.

This sequence joins TRBV5-1 and TRBJ1-6; 7 positions agree with TRBD1. In germline, CDR1 is SGHRS, CDR2 YFSETQ. The CDR3 is 14 residues long. V was pared by 5 bases and J by 7 bases, with 6 bases of the junction left unmatched. The CDR3, as DNA: TGCGCCAGCAGGCCTGGGACAGACAATTCACCCCTCCACTTT. This sequence encodes CASRPGTDNSPLHF.

This rearrangement joins TRBV10-3 to TRBJ2-3; weak D call: TRBD2 (6 bases). The CDR3 runs to 17 residues. Germline lookup yields CDR1 ENHRY and CDR2 SYGVKD. Trimming pared 0 bases from V and 0 bases from J, leaving 13 bases between. CDR3 bases: TGTGCCATCAGTGAGTCTAAAGGAGGGTTGAGCACAGATACGCAGTATTTT. It codes for CAISESKGGLSTDTQYF.

The chain links TRBV5-8 to TRBJ2-6, with a tentative D call TRBD1 (6 bases). The CDR3 sequence is 18 residues long. V lost 7 bases and J 0 bases, leaving 20 bases between the germline ends. Germline loops: CDR1 SGHTS, CDR2 YDEGEE. CDR3 DNA sequence: TGTGCCAGCCCCCGGACAGCCCAAATCTCCTCTGGGGCCAACGTCCTGACTTTC. It specifies CASPRTAQISSGANVLTF.